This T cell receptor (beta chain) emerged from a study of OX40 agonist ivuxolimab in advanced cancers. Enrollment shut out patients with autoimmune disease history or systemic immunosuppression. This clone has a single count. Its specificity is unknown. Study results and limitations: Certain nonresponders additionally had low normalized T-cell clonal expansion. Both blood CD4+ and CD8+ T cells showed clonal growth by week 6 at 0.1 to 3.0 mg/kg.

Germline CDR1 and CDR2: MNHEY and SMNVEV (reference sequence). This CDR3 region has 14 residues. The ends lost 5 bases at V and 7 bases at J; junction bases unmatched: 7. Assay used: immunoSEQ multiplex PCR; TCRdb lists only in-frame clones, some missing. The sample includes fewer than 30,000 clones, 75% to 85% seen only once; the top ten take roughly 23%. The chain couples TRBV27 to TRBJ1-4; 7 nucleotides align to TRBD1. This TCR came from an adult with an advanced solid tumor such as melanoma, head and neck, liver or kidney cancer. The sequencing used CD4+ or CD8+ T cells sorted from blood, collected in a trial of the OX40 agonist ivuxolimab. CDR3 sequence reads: CASSPGTAGEKLFF. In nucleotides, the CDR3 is TGTGCCAGCAGTCCGGGGACAGCGGGTGAAAAACTGTTTTTT.